Following are 15 T cell receptor beta chains from one sample sequenced in a study of shared clonotypes between healthy human individuals. Only in-frame clones appear in the TCRdb table, and some are missing; sequencing was by immunoSEQ multiplex PCR. The table lists 2,500,000 or so clones, 93% of them singletons. The material sequenced was naive CD4+ T cells from PBMCs. Stated subset: CD45RA+ positively selected. Source of these receptors: a man in his late teens or twenties in good health. Some clones in this sample may be carry-over from other donors' samples.

This sequence joins TRBV6-5 and TRBJ2-3; a possible D gene is TRBD1 (6 bases). Trimming stripped 2 bases from V and 4 bases from J, with 10 bases between. The CDR3 consists of 14 residues. Germline assignment: CDR1 MNHEY and CDR2 SVGAGI. The CDR3 coding sequence is TGTGCCAGCAGTTACGGCCAGGGGTCAGATACGCAGTATTTT. It yields the protein CASSYGQGSDTQYF.

The chain links TRBV6-1 to TRBJ2-1; TRBD2 matches 13 bases. Germline V gene lookup returns CDR1 MNHNS and CDR2 SASEGT. J gave up 3 bases and V 2 bases, and 1 base lay outside the gene matches. This CDR3 region has 16 residues. In nucleotides, the CDR3 is TGTGCCAGCAGTGAATGGACTAGCGGGGGCTACAATGAGCAGTTCTTC. Protein product: CASSEWTSGGYNEQFF.

The chain carries TRBV29-1 and TRBJ2-1; TRBD2 matches 8 bases. The CDR3 length is 14 residues. J gave up 4 bases and V 4 bases, and 6 bases lay outside the gene matches. CDR1 and CDR2 (germline): SQVTM, ANQGSEA. The CDR3 nucleotides read TGCAGCGTTGTAACGGGAGGGCTTTACAATGAGCAGTTCTTC. This gives the protein CSVVTGGLYNEQFF.

This clone was counted a single time. The rearrangement links TRBV7-3 to TRBJ2-5; 8 bases agree with TRBD1. J was trimmed by 3 bases and V by 1 base; bases with no gene match: 4. CDR1 is SGHTA, CDR2 FQGTGA, per germline. The CDR3 length is 15 residues. CDR3 loop: CASSLMGQAEETQYF. CDR3 coding DNA: TGTGCCAGCAGCTTAATGGGACAGGCGGAAGAGACCCAGTACTTC.

V is TRBV11-3 and J is TRBJ2-1, with D unclear. Trimming removed 5 bases from V and 8 bases from J, with 16 bases in between. The CDR3 loop spans 14 amino acids. The V gene's germline CDR1 is SGHNT and CDR2 YENEEA. The DNA for the CDR3 is TGTGCCAGCAGCCCACATTCGGGCGGTGATGAGCAGTTCTTC. This translates into CASSPHSGGDEQFF. The entire variable domain, with the rest obtained from reference TRBV11-3 and TRBJ2-1, is as follows: EAGVVQSPRYKIIEKKQPVAFWCNPISGHNTLYWYLQNLGQGPELLIRYENEEAVDDSQLPKDRFSAERLKGVDSTLKIQPAELGDSAVYLCASSPHSGGDEQFFGPGTRLTVL.

The V and J genes are TRBV5-4 and TRBJ1-4; D is ambiguous. Germline values: CDR1 SGHNT, CDR2 YYREEE (reference sequence). The CDR3 is 16 residues long. The V end was cut by 2 bases, the J end by 5 bases, with 16 bases between. CDR3 nucleotide sequence: TGTGCCAGCAGCTTCAGCCCTGGCAGTGAGAATGAAAAACTGTTTTTT. It specifies CASSFSPGSENEKLFF. Filled out from reference TRBV5-4 and TRBJ1-4, the complete variable domain reads ETGVTQSPTHLIKTRGQQVTLRCSSQSGHNTVSWYQQALGQGPQFIFQYYREEENGRGNFPPRFSGLQFPNYSSELNVNALELDDSALYLCASSFSPGSENEKLFFGSGTQLSVL.

The chain is built from TRBV19 and TRBJ2-6; TRBD1 might be the D (5 bases). Germline V CDR1 and CDR2: LNHDA, SQIVND (reference sequence). Deletions cut 4 bases from V and 0 bases from J, with 13 bases between. CDR3 length equals 17 residues. CDR3 DNA: TGTGCCAGTAGTACGCGTAGACAGCCCTCTGGGGCCAACGTCCTGACTTTC. Its protein is CASSTRRQPSGANVLTF.

The chain joins TRBV6-1 to TRBJ2-6, with D unclear. The CDR3 totals 15 residues. CDR1 MNHNS and CDR2 SASEGT come from the germline V gene. V lost 6 bases and J lost 2, with 11 bases in between. In nucleotides, the CDR3 is TGTGCCAGCAGCTATATTAAGACTGGGGCCAACGTCCTGACTTTC. Its protein is CASSYIKTGANVLTF.

The chain employs TRBV5-4 and TRBJ2-5; a weak D match, TRBD2 (7 bases). There are 15 residues in the CDR3. Per germline, CDR1 SGHNT and CDR2 YYREEE (reference sequence). Trimming stripped 7 bases from V and 5 bases from J, with 21 bases between. The DNA for the CDR3 is TGTGCCAGCGGCAGCTTCGGGGGGCAAGGTGAGACCCAGTACTTC. Encoded protein: CASGSFGGQGETQYF.

This clone was recorded once. The chain couples TRBV7-7 to TRBJ2-2; D is ambiguous. Trimming left V 5 bases short and J 6 bases short, with 7 bases between. Germline CDR1 reads SSHAT; CDR2 reads FNYEAQ (reference sequence). This CDR3 is built from 12 residues. The CDR3 reads CASSVEAGELFF. The CDR3 nucleotides read TGTGCCAGCAGCGTCGAGGCCGGGGAGCTGTTTTTT.

The genes are TRBV6-5 and TRBJ2-1; the match to TRBD2 covers 7 bases. There are 16 residues in the CDR3. After removal of 0 bases from V and 5 bases from J, the junction contained 7 bases not matched to a gene. Germline V gene lookup returns CDR1 MNHEY and CDR2 SVGAGI. The CDR3 bases are TGTGCCAGCAGTTACTCGATAGGTGGGGGGGACAATGAGCAGTTCTTC. Its translation: CASSYSIGGGDNEQFF.

V gene TRBV28 combines with J gene TRBJ1-2; 8 bases line up with TRBD1. CDR1 MDHEN and CDR2 SYDVKM come from the germline V gene. V was pared by 4 bases and J by 2 bases, with 3 bases of the junction left unmatched. This CDR3 spans 14 amino acids. CDR3 sequence: CASSYRTGNYGYTF. In nucleotides, the CDR3 is TGTGCCAGCAGTTATAGGACAGGGAACTATGGCTACACCTTC.

The chain uses TRBV4-1 and TRBJ2-5, with 13 bases identical to TRBD2. Unmatched junction bases numbered 1, after V lost 3 bases and J lost 3 bases. Germline CDR1 is MGHRA and CDR2 is YSYEKL. There are 15 residues in the CDR3. This chain's CDR3 is CASSHGLAGEETQYF. As DNA, the CDR3 is TGCGCCAGCAGCCATGGACTAGCGGGAGAAGAGACCCAGTACTTC.

The chain combines TRBV5-1 with TRBJ1-2; D is unresolved. This CDR3 has 13 amino acids. Trimming cost V 0 bases and J 8 bases, with 11 bases left between them. Germline V gene data show CDR1 as SGHRS and CDR2 as YFSETQ. The CDR3 sequence: CASSLGSDEGYTF. The CDR3 DNA reads as TGCGCCAGCAGCTTGGGGTCAGACGAGGGCTACACCTTC.

As to this clone: This CDR3 is also generated by other DNA sequences in the sample. The chain uses TRBV7-3 and TRBJ2-3; D uncertain. V was cut by 5 bases and J by 1 base, with 7 bases left in between. The CDR3 has 13 residues. Germline CDR1 reads SGHTA; CDR2 reads FQGTGA. The CDR3 here is CASSPSGTDTQYF. In DNA, the CDR3 is TGTGCCAGCAGCCCCTCCGGCACAGATACGCAGTATTTT.